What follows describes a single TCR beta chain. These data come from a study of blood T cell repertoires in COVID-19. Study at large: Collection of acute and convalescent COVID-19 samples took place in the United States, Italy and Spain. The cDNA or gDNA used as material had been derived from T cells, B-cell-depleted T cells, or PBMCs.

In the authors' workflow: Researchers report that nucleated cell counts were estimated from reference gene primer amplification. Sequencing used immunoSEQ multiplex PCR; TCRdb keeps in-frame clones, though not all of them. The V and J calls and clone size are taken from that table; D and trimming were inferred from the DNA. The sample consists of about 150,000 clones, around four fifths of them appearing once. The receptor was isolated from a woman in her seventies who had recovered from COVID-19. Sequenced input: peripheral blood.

CDR3 sequence reads: CASSGGQGIGTEAFF. The CDR3 region has the DNA TGTGCCAGCAGTGGGGGGCAGGGGATTGGCACTGAAGCTTTCTTT. The chain carries TRBV2 and TRBJ1-1; possible D gene TRBD1, 6 bases. The V end was cut by 4 bases, the J end by 4 bases, with 16 bases between. Germline V gives CDR1 SNHLY, CDR2 FYNNEI. CDR3 length: 15 amino acids.